This TCR beta chain emerged from a study of blood T cell repertoires in COVID-19. Whole-study context: Sites across the United States, Italy and Spain contributed samples from acute and convalescent COVID-19. T cells, B-cell-depleted T cells, or PBMCs supplied cDNA or gDNA.

Original handling: Quantification of nucleated cells was approximated via reference gene primer amplification. Here immunoSEQ multiplex PCR was the method, and the copy in TCRdb shows in-frame clones only, minus some. That table gives V, J and clone size, and the DNA gave D and trimming. The sample holds about 350,000 clones, about 87% seen once. It was during active infection that Seattle patients were enrolled and then longitudinally followed. The specimen sequenced was peripheral blood. The sequence came from a man younger than 40 with COVID-19, enrolled during active disease.

This chain's CDR3 is CASSYRERSEQYF. CDR3 nucleotides: TGTGCCAGTAGTTACAGGGAACGGAGCGAGCAGTACTTC. This chain connects TRBV19 to TRBJ2-7; TRBD1 might be the D (6 bases). Trimming took 5 bases from V and 6 from J, leaving 14 bases between them. This CDR3 has 13 amino acids. The V gene's germline CDR1 is LNHDA and CDR2 SQIVND (reference sequence). The full variable domain, rest sourced from reference TRBV19 and TRBJ2-7, is DGGITQSPKYLFRKEGQNVTLSCEQNLNHDAMYWYRQDPGQGLRLIYYSQIVNDFQKGDIAEGYSVSREKKESFPLTVTSAQKNPTAFYLCASSYRERSEQYFGPGTRLTVT.